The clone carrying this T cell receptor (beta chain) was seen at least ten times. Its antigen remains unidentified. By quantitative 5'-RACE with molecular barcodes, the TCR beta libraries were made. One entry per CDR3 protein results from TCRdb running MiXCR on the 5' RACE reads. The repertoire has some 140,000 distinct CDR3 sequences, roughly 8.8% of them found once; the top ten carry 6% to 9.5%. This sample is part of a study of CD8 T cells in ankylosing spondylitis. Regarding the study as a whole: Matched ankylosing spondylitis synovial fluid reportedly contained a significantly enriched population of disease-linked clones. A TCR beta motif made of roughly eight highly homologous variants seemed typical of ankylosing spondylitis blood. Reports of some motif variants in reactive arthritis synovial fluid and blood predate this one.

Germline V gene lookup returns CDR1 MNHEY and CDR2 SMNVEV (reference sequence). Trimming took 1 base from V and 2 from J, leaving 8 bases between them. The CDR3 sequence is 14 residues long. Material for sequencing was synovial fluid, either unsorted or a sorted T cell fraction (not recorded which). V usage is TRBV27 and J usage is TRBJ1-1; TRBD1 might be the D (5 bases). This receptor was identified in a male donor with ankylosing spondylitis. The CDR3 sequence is CASSLFGGNTEAFF. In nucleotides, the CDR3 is TGTGCCAGCAGTTTATTTGGGGGAAACACTGAAGCTTTCTTT.